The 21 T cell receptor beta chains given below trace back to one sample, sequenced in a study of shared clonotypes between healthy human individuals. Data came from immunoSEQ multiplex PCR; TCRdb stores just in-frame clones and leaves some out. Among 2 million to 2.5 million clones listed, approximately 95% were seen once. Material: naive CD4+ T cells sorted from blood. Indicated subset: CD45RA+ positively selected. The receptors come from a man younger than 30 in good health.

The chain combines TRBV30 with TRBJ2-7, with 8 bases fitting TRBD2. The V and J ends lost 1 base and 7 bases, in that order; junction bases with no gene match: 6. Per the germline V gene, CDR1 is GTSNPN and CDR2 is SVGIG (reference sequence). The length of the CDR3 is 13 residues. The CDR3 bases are TGTGCCTGGAGTGCTAGCGGGCGAGTGGAGCAGTACTTC. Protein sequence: CAWSASGRVEQYF.

The CDR3 DNA reads as TGTGCCAGCAGCTTAGGGGGTAGATATGGACAGCCCCAGCATTTT. It codes for CASSLGGRYGQPQHF. The chain links TRBV7-2 to TRBJ1-5; D is unclear. CDR1 and CDR2 (germline): SGHTA, FQGNSA. The V end lost 1 base, the J end lost 7 bases, and 14 bases lay between the germline ends. This CDR3 comprises 15 residues.

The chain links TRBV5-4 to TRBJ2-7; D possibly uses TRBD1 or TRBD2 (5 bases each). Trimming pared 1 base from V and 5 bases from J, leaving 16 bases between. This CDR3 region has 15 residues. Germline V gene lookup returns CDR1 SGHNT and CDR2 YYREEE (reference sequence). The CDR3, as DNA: TGTGCCAGCAGCTTGTCCTTGATCAGAGGGGACGAGCAGTACTTC. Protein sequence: CASSLSLIRGDEQYF.

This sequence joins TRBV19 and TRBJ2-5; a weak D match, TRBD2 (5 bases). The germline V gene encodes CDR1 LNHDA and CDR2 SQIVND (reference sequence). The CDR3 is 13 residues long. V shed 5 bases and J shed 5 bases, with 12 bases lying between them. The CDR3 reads CASSSQRKETQYF. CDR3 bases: TGTGCCAGTAGTTCCCAGCGGAAGGAGACCCAGTACTTC.

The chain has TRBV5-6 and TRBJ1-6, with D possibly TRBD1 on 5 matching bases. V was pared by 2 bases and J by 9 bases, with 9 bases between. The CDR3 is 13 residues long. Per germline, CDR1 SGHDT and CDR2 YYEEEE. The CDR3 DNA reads TGTGCCAGCAGCTTCTCCCAGGGTTCACCCCTCCACTTT. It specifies CASSFSQGSPLHF.

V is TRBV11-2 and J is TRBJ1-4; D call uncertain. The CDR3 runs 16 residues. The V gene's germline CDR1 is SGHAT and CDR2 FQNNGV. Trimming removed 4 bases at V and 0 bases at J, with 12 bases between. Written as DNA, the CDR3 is TGTGCCAGCAGCTCTCCGCCTGGGGCAACTAATGAAAAACTGTTTTTT. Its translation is CASSSPPGATNEKLFF.

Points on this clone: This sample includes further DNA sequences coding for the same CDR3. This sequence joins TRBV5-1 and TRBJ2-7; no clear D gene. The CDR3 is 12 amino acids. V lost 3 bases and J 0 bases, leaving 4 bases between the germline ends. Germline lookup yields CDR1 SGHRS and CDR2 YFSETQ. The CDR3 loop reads CASSSDSYEQYF. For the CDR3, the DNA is TGCGCCAGCAGCTCTGACTCCTACGAGCAGTACTTC.

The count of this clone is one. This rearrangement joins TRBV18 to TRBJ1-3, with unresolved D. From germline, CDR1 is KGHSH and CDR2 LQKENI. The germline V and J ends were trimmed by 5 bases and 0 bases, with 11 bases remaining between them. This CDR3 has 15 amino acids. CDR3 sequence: CASSKKESSGNTIYF. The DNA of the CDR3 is TGTGCCAGCTCAAAAAAGGAGAGCTCTGGAAACACCATATATTTT.

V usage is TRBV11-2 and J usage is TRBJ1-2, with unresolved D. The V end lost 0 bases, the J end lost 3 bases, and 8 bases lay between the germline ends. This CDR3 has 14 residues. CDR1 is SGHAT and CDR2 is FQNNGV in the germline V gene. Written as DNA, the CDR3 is TGTGCCAGCAGCTTAGAGGGTTTGGACTATGGCTACACCTTC. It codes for CASSLEGLDYGYTF. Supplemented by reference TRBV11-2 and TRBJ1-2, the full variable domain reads EAGVAQSPRYKIIEKRQSVAFWCNPISGHATLYWYQQILGQGPKLLIQFQNNGVVDDSQLPKDRFSAERLKGVDSTLKIQPAKLEDSAVYLCASSLEGLDYGYTFGSGTRLTVV.

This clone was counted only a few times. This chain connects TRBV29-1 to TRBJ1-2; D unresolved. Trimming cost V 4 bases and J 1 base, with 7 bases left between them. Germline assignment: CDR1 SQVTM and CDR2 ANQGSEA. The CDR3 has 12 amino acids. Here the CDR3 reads CSVAANNYGYTF. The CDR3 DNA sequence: TGCAGCGTTGCCGCTAATAACTATGGCTACACCTTC.

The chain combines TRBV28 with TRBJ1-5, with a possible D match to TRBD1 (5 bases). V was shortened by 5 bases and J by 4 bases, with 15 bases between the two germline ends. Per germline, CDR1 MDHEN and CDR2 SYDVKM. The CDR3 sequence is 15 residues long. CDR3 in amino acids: CASSPSPRQNQPQHF. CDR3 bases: TGTGCCAGCAGTCCCTCTCCCCGACAGAATCAGCCCCAGCATTTT.

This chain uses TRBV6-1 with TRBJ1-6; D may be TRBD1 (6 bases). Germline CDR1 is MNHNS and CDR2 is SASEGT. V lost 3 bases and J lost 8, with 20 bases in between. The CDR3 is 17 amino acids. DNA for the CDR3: TGTGCCAGCAGTGAGTTACAGGGCCAGCTCTACGATTCACCCCTCCACTTT. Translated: CASSELQGQLYDSPLHF.

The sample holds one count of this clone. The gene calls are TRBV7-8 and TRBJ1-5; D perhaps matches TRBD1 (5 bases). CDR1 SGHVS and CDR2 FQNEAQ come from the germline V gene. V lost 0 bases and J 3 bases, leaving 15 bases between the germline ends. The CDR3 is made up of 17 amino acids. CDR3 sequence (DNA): TGTGCCAGCAGCTTAGCTTCGTTCGAAGGGGACAATCAGCCCCAGCATTTT. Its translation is CASSLASFEGDNQPQHF.

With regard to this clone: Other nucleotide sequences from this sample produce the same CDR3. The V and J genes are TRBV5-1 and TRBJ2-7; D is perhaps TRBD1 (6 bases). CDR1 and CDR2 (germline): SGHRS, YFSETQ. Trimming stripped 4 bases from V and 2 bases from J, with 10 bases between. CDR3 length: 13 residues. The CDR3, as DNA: TGCGCCAGCAGCCTACAGGGAACCTACGAGCAGTACTTC. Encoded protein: CASSLQGTYEQYF.

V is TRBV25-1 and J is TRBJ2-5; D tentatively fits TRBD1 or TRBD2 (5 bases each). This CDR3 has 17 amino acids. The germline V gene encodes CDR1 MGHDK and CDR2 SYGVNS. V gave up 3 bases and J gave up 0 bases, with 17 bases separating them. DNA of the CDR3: TGTGCCAGCAGTGATTGGTATGCCCGGGGCAACCAAGAGACCCAGTACTTC. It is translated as CASSDWYARGNQETQYF.

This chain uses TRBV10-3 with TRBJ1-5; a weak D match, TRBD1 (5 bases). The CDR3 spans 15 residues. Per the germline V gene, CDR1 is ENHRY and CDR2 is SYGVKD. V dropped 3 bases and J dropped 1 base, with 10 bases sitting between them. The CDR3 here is CAISDLAGSNQPQHF. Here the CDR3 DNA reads TGTGCCATCAGTGATCTCGCAGGGAGCAATCAGCCCCAGCATTTT.

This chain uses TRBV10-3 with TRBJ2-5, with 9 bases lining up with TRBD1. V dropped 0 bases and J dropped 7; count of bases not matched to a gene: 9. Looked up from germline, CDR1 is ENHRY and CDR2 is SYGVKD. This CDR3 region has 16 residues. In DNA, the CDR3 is TGTGCCATCAGTGAGTCTCTAGGACAGGGGCCCCTGACCCAGTACTTC. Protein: CAISESLGQGPLTQYF.

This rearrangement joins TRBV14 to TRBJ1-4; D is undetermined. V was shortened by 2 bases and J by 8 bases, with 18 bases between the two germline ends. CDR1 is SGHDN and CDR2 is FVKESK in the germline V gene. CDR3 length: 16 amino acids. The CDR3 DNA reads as TGTGCCAGCAGCCAAAACCCCCCCAGAGGGTTGGAAAAACTGTTTTTT. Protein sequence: CASSQNPPRGLEKLFF.

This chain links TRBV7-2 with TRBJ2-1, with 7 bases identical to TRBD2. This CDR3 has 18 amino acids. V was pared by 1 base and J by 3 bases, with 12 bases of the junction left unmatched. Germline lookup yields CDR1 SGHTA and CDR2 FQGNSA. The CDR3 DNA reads TGTGCCAGCAGCTTAGTCGGTCTTGGACTAGTTGTCTACAATGAGCAGTTCTTC. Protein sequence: CASSLVGLGLVVYNEQFF.

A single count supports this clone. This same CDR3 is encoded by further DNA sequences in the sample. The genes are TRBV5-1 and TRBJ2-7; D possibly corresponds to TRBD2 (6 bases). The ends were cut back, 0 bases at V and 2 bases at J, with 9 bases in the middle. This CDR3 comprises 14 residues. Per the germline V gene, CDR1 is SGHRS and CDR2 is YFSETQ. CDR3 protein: CASSLAGGTYEQYF. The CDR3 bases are TGCGCCAGCAGCTTGGCCGGGGGAACCTACGAGCAGTACTTC. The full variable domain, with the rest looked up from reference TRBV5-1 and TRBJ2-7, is KAGVTQTPRYLIKTRGQQVTLSCSPISGHRSVSWYQQTPGQGLQFLFEYFSETQRNKGNFPGRFSGRQFSNSRSEMNVSTLELGDSALYLCASSLAGGTYEQYFGPGTRLTVT.

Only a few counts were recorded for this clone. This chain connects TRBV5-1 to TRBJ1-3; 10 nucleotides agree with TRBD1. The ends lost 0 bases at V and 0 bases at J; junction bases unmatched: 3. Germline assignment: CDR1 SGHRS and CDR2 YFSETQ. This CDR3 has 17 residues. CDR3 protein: CASSLGQGANSGNTIYF. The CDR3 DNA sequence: TGCGCCAGCAGCTTGGGACAGGGGGCAAACTCTGGAAACACCATATATTTT.